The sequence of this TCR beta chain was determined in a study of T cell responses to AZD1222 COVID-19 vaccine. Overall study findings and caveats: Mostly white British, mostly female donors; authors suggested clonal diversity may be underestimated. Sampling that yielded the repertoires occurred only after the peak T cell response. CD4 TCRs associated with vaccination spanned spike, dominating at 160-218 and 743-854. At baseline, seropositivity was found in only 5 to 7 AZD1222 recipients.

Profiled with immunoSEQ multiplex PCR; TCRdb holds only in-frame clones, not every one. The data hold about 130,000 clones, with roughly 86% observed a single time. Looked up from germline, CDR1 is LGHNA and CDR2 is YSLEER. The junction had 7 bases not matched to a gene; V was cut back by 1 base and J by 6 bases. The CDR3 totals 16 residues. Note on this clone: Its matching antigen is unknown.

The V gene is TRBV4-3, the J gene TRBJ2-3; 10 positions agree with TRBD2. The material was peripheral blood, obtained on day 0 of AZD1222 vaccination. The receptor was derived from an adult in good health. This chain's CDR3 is CASSQVPSGRGDTQYF. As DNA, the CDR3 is TGCGCCAGCAGCCAAGTTCCCAGCGGGAGGGGCGATACGCAGTATTTT.